The 16 T cell receptor beta chains below were found in one sample sequenced in a study of cytomegalovirus exposure and HLA in healthy donors. Primers included in the PCR were 60 Vbeta and 13 Jbeta primers. Profiled with immunoSEQ multiplex PCR; TCRdb holds only in-frame clones, not every one. Of almost 65,000 clones in the sample, 77% were seen once. Material for sequencing was PBMCs. The receptors here all came from a male donor in good health and CMV-seropositive.

This clone was observed a single time. The J gene is TRBJ2-1, the V gene TRBV29-1; perhaps TRBD1 as D (6 bases). The CDR3 totals 13 residues. Germline CDR1 and CDR2: SQVTM and ANQGSEA. V lost 4 bases and J 3 bases, leaving 10 bases between the germline ends. The CDR3 coding sequence is TGCAGCGTTGGACAGGAGAACTACAATGAGCAGTTCTTC. Translating it yields CSVGQENYNEQFF.

The V gene is TRBV5-4, the J gene TRBJ1-3, with TRBD1 matching over 7 bases. Germline-derived CDR1 and CDR2 are SGHNT and YYREEE (reference sequence). The CDR3 runs 15 residues. V lost 4 bases and J lost 2; bases outside the gene matches: 6. CDR3 loop: CASSPRQGAGNTIYF. The CDR3 region has the DNA TGTGCCAGCAGCCCACGACAGGGCGCTGGAAACACCATATATTTT.

This chain joins TRBV5-8 and TRBJ2-5, with 10 bases aligning to TRBD1. The DNA matches TRBJ2-7 better at its end, which makes the J call doubtful. Germline CDR1 reads SGHTS; CDR2 reads YDEGEE. The CDR3 spans 14 residues. CDR3 amino acids: CASSRTGGIHEQYF. Here the CDR3 DNA reads TGTGCCAGCAGCCGGACAGGGGGTATCCACGAGCAGTACTTC.

As concerns this clone: The sample has other DNA sequences that encode this CDR3 too. The chain carries TRBV7-9 and TRBJ1-1; TRBD1 matches 8 bases. CDR1 SEHNR and CDR2 FQNEAQ come from the germline V gene (reference sequence). V was pared by 4 bases and J by 8 bases, with 9 bases of the junction left unmatched. The CDR3 is 14 amino acids. This CDR3 is CASSSGQGVTEAFF. CDR3 sequence (DNA): TGTGCCAGCAGCTCAGGACAGGGAGTGACCGAAGCTTTCTTT.

The chain is built from TRBV7-2 and TRBJ1-3, with TRBD1 identical over 9 bases. Trimming took 5 bases from V and 2 from J; bases not matched to a gene: 4. There are 15 residues in the CDR3. The V gene's germline CDR1 is SGHTA and CDR2 FQGNSA. This CDR3 is CASSNRQGAGNTIYF. DNA for the CDR3: TGTGCCAGCAGCAACCGACAGGGGGCTGGAAACACCATATATTTT.

This rearrangement joins TRBV7-7 to TRBJ2-1; the match to TRBD2 covers 8 bases. Trimming at V came to 1 base and at J to 5 bases, leaving 16 bases not matched to a gene. The germline V gene encodes CDR1 SSHAT and CDR2 FNYEAQ (reference sequence). The CDR3 has 19 amino acids. CDR3 amino acids: CASSLEPSRRGDPNNEQFF. CDR3 coding DNA: TGTGCCAGCAGCTTAGAGCCCTCACGGCGGGGGGACCCGAACAATGAGCAGTTCTTC.

In the case of this clone: The junction does not match germline at one end; this may be a read error. This chain connects TRBV7-9 to TRBJ2-5; D gene ambiguous. In germline, CDR1 is SEHNR, CDR2 FQNEAQ (reference sequence). The CDR3 spans 12 residues. CDR3 in amino acids: CSSSLDIETQYF. CDR3 nucleotides: TGTTCCAGCAGCTTAGATATTGAGACCCAGTACTTC.

The genes are TRBV4-1 and TRBJ2-5; 12 nucleotides match TRBD1. The CDR3 is 15 residues long. The V and J ends lost 7 bases and 5 bases, in that order; junction bases with no gene match: 8. Germline CDR1 and CDR2: MGHRA and YSYEKL. Written as DNA, the CDR3 is TGCGCCAGCAAGTGGGGGACAGGGGGCGAGGAGACCCAGTACTTC. Encoded protein: CASKWGTGGEETQYF.

The chain uses TRBV25-1 and TRBJ1-1, with TRBD1 as a possible D gene (5 bases). Trimming removed 3 bases at V and 0 bases at J, with 11 bases between. This CDR3 is built from 15 residues. Looked up from germline, CDR1 is MGHDK and CDR2 is SYGVNS. CDR3 sequence reads: CASSERWTLNTEAFF. DNA of the CDR3: TGTGCCAGCAGTGAGAGGTGGACATTGAACACTGAAGCTTTCTTT.

V is TRBV4-1 and J is TRBJ2-7; D might be TRBD1 (5 bases). The CDR3 is 13 residues long. Trimming took off 4 bases at V and 1 base at J, with 8 bases between the two ends. Germline CDR1 MGHRA, CDR2 YSYEKL. The CDR3 is CASSPRQSYEQYF. The CDR3 DNA reads as TGCGCCAGCAGCCCCCGACAGTCCTACGAGCAGTACTTC.

J is TRBJ2-5 and V is TRBV7-2; D uncertain. The CDR3 spans 15 residues. The ends were cut back, 0 bases at V and 1 base at J, with 9 bases in the middle. Germline V gives CDR1 SGHTA, CDR2 FQGNSA. The CDR3 is CASSLAARRQETQYF. The CDR3 region has the DNA TGTGCCAGCAGCTTAGCGGCCAGGCGCCAAGAGACCCAGTACTTC. Drawing the rest from reference TRBV7-2 and TRBJ2-5, the complete variable domain is GAGVSQSPSNKVTEKGKDVELRCDPISGHTALYWYRQSLGQGLEFLIYFQGNSAPDKSGLPSDRFSAERTGGSVSTLTIQRTQQEDSAVYLCASSLAARRQETQYFGPGTRLLVL.

The table lists this clone with a few counts. This same CDR3 is encoded by further DNA sequences in the sample. The rearrangement joins TRBV27 to TRBJ1-2, with TRBD1 identical over 7 bases. With V trimmed by 5 bases and J by 3 bases, 9 bases remained unmatched. This CDR3 spans 15 amino acids. CDR1 and CDR2 from the germline V gene are MNHEY and SMNVEV (reference sequence). Here the CDR3 DNA reads TGTGCCAGCAGTGAGACAGGGCTGGGTGACTATGGCTACACCTTC. This gives the protein CASSETGLGDYGYTF.

V is TRBV29-1 and J is TRBJ2-2; D is perhaps TRBD1 (7 bases). Between the trimmed V and J ends, which lost 4 bases and 2 bases, there was a span of 11 bases. CDR3 length: 14 amino acids. Germline V gene sequence: CDR1 SQVTM, CDR2 ANQGSEA. This chain's CDR3 is CSVGTGLNTGELFF. CDR3 coding DNA: TGCAGCGTTGGGACAGGACTAAACACCGGGGAGCTGTTTTTT.

V is TRBV4-1 and J is TRBJ2-5; D is unclear. Trimming took off 0 bases at V and 5 bases at J, with 10 bases between the two ends. The CDR3 is 14 residues long. CDR1 MGHRA and CDR2 YSYEKL come from the germline V gene. CDR3 in DNA: TGCGCCAGCAGCCAAGATGGGTTGCGGGAGACCCAGTACTTC. It codes for CASSQDGLRETQYF.

The chain couples TRBV10-3 to TRBJ2-7; maybe TRBD1 (6 bases). Germline V gene data show CDR1 as ENHRY and CDR2 as SYGVKD. Trimming took 6 bases from V and 6 from J, leaving 12 bases between them. The CDR3 is 12 residues long. The CDR3, as DNA: TGTGCCATCAGGCAACAGGGCTCCGAGCAGTACTTC. Protein sequence: CAIRQQGSEQYF.

The chain employs TRBV30 and TRBJ1-6, with D perhaps TRBD1 (6 bases). There are 18 residues in the CDR3. Germline-derived CDR1 and CDR2 are GTSNPN and SVGIG (reference sequence). V gave up 1 base and J gave up 0 bases, with 16 bases separating them. CDR3 loop: CAWSAHQGSFSYNSPLHF. CDR3 bases: TGTGCCTGGAGTGCCCACCAGGGGTCCTTCTCCTATAATTCACCCCTCCACTTT.